This T cell receptor beta chain comes out of a study of shared clonotypes between healthy human individuals. General study results and limits: Depth of sequencing was expected to influence donor clonotype sharing.

Amplification in unsorted PBMC replicate PCRs started from about 280 ng DNA, which equals some 29,000 T cell genomes. Clones were sequenced by immunoSEQ multiplex PCR, and TCRdb holds only the in-frame ones, with some missing. The sample holds about 510,000 clones, 79% seen once. A remark on this clone: The antigen is undetermined.

The CDR3 spans 14 residues. Trimming pared 10 bases from V and 6 bases from J, leaving 22 bases between. CDR1 is MNHEY, CDR2 SVGAGI, per germline. This rearrangement joins TRBV6-5 to TRBJ2-7; tentative D call: TRBD1 (6 bases). Sequenced material: PBMCs. This clonotype was obtained from a woman aged 35 to 49 in good health. Some clones in this sample may be carry-over from other donors' samples. The DNA for the CDR3 is TGTGCCACCCGGAGGATGGACAGTCCGGCCGAGCAGTACTTC. Its protein is CATRRMDSPAEQYF.